This T cell receptor (beta chain) was found in a study of T cell responses to AZD1222 COVID-19 vaccine. Study overall: Investigators merged groups given second doses at roughly 4 or roughly 12 weeks.

Study-level findings and limits: In a largely white British group with more females than males, clonal diversity was possibly underestimated. The number of AZD1222 recipients seropositive at baseline was only five to seven.

Profiled with immunoSEQ multiplex PCR; TCRdb holds only in-frame clones, not every one. The table includes under 150,000 clones, 93% detected once. Details on this clone: What it recognizes is unknown.

The sequences come from peripheral blood, collected on day 0 of AZD1222 vaccination. This sequence was found in an adult in good health.

The CDR3 DNA is TGTGCCAGCAGCTTAGAAGGAGGGGTCGGCTACACCTTC. Translating gives CASSLEGGVGYTF. The chain is built from TRBV11-2 and TRBJ1-2, with D perhaps TRBD1 (5 bases). Trimming left V 0 bases short and J 8 bases short, with 10 bases between. This CDR3 spans 13 amino acids. Germline lookup yields CDR1 SGHAT and CDR2 FQNNGV.